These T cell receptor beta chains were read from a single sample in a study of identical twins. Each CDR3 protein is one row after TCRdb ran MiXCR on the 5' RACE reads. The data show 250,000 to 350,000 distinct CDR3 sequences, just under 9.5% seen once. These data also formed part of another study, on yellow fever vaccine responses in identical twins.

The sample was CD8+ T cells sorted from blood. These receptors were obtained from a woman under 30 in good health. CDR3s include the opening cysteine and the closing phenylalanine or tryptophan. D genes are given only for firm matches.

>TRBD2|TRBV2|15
CASRPSSGGSYEQYF
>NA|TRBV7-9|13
CASSLPVEETQYF
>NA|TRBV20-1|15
CSARVSRESSYEQYF
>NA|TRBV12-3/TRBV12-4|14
CASSPPTGNYEQYF
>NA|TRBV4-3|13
CASSRLQLAEQFF
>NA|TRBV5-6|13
CASSQGRNYGYTF
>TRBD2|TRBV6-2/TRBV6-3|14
CASSRLAEQETQYF
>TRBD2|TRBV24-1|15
CATSDLAGRAGELFF
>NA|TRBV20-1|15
CSARGSGTYQETQYF
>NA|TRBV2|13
CASSGQGNHGYTF
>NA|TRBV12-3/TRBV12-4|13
CASSPRGGETQYF
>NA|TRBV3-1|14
CASSQVNRGNEQFF
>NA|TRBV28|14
CASSLMAPHNEQFF
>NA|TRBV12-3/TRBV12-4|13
CASTSWLSGELFF
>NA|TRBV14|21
CASSHLAWVGALTGSYNEQFF
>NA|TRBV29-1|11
CSAPSLNEQFF
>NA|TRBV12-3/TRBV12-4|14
CASIGTVRGDTIYF
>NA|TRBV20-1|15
CSARDLGGRTYEQYF
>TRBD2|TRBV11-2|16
CASSPGLAGITGELFF
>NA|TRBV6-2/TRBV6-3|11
CASSYAAEAFF
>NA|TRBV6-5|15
CASSHLPQGIYGYTF
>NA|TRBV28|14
CASSLGDIGETQYF
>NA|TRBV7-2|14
CASSLRGTWLEQYF
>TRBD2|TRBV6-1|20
CASSAAETGLAGGSYYEQYF